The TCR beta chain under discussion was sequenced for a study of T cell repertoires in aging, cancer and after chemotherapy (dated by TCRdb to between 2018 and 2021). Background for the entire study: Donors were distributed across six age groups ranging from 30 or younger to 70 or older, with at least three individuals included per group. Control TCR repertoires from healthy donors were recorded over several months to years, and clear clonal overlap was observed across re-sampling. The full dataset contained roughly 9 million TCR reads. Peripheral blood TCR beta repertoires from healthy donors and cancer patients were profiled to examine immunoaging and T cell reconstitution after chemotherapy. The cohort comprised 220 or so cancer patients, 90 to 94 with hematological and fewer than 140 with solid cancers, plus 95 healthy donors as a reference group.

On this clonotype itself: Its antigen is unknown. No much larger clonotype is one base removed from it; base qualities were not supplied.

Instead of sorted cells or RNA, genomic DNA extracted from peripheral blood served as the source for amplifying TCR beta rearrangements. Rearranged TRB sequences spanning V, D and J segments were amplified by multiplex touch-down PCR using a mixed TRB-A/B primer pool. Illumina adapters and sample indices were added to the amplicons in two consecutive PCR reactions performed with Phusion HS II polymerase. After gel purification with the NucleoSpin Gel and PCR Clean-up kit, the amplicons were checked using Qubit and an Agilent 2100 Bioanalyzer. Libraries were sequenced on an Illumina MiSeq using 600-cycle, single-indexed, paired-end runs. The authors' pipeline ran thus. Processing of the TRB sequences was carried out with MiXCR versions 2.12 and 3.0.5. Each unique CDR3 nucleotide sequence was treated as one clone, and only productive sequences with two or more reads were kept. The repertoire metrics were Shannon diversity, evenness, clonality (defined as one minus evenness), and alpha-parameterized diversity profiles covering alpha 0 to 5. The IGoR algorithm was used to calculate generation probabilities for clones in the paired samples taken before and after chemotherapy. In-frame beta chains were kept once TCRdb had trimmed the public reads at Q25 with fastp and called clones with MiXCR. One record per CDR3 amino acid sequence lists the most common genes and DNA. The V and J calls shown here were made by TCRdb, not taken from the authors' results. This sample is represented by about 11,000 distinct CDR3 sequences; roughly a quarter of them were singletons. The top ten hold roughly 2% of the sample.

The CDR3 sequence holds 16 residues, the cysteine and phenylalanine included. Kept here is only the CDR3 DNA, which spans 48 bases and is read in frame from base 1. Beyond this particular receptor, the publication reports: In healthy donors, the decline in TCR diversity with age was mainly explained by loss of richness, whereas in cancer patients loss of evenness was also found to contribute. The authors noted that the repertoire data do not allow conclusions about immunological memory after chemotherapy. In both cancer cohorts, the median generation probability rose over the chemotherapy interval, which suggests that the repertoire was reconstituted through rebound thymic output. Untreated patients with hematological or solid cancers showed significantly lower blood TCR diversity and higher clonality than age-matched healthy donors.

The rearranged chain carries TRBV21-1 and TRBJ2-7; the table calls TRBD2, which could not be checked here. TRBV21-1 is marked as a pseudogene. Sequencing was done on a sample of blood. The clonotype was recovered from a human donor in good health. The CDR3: CASSKVEGRGLGEQYF. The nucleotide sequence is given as TGTGCCAGCAGCAAAGTGGAGGGCAGGGGCTTGGGGGAGCAGTACTTC.